Below are 30 T cell receptor beta chains sequenced from a single sample in a study of CD8 T cells in Susac syndrome. After extraction with the RNeasy kit, about 0.5 to 1 ug of the RNA was reverse transcribed using random hexamers. TCRdb re-derived calls from the immunoSEQ multiplex PCR reads in MiXCR, one entry per CDR3 protein. Here the sample spans about 80,000 distinct CDR3 sequences, approximately 94% being singletons. Specimen: CD8+ T cells from PBMCs. The source is a human donor in good health.

The rearrangement uses TRBV20-1 and TRBJ2-6; 9 bases align to TRBD1. Germline values: CDR1 DFQATT, CDR2 SNEGSKA (reference sequence). With 5 bases clipped from V and 0 bases from J, the junction kept 14 bases outside the gene matches. This CDR3 has 19 amino acids. As DNA, the CDR3 is TGCAGTGCTCCAACCTCCTTGGGACAGGGAGGCTCTGGGGCCAACGTCCTGACTTTC. This codes for CSAPTSLGQGGSGANVLTF.

The chain has TRBV9 and TRBJ2-2; 10 bases fit TRBD2. This CDR3 has 17 residues. V trimming: 7 bases; J trimming: 1 base; junction bases outside the gene matches: 10. The V gene's germline CDR1 is SGDLS and CDR2 YYNGEE. Here the CDR3 reads CASSRPGLAVNTGELFF. The CDR3, as DNA: TGTGCCAGCTCTCGCCCCGGACTAGCGGTGAACACCGGGGAGCTGTTTTTT.

This chain joins TRBV23-1 and TRBJ2-4; 13 nucleotides agree with TRBD2. TRBV23-1 is an ORF, with its function uncertain. With 2 bases clipped from V and 5 bases from J, the junction kept 6 bases outside the gene matches. This CDR3 contains 17 residues. The CDR3 loop is CASSQTQGLAGENIQYF. CDR3 in DNA: TGCGCCAGCAGTCAAACCCAAGGACTAGCGGGAGAAAACATTCAGTACTTC.

J is TRBJ2-1 and V is TRBV15, with a possible D match to TRBD2 (5 bases). Per germline, CDR1 LNHNV and CDR2 YYDKDF (reference sequence). The germline V and J ends were trimmed by 2 bases and 7 bases, with 18 bases remaining between them. There are 16 residues in the CDR3. CDR3 sequence: CATSRSGGGPGNEQFF. CDR3 sequence (DNA): TGTGCCACCAGCAGATCTGGCGGAGGACCGGGGAATGAGCAGTTCTTC.

The chain has TRBV9 and TRBJ1-4, with D hard to call. Germline-derived CDR1 and CDR2 are SGDLS and YYNGEE. The length of the CDR3 is 15 residues. Trimming took off 0 bases at V and 3 bases at J, with 9 bases between the two ends. CDR3 bases: TGTGCCAGCAGCGTAGAGGGCACCTCTAATGAAAAACTGTTTTTT. Its protein is CASSVEGTSNEKLFF.

The rearrangement uses TRBV4-1 and TRBJ1-2; weak D call: TRBD1 (5 bases). This CDR3 region has 18 residues. The germline V gene has CDR1 MGHRA and CDR2 YSYEKL. Trimming shortened V by 4 bases and J by 8 bases, and 29 bases separated the two germline ends. This CDR3 reads CASSPPSNTGVGSRGYTF. The CDR3 DNA reads TGCGCCAGCAGCCCCCCGTCCAATACGGGGGTAGGGTCTCGCGGCTACACCTTC.

This sequence joins TRBV6-2 or TRBV6-3 and TRBJ2-7; 14 positions match TRBD2. Trimming removed 2 bases from V and 2 bases from J; junction bases left unmatched: 5. Germline CDR1 reads MNHEY; CDR2 reads SVGEGT. This CDR3 has 17 residues. The CDR3 DNA reads as TGTGCCAGCAGTTACCTGGGACTAGCGGGAGTTACCTACGAGCAGTACGTC. Protein product: CASSYLGLAGVTYEQYV.

V and J are TRBV4-1 and TRBJ1-4, with 8 bases aligning to TRBD1. Germline V gene lookup returns CDR1 MGHRA and CDR2 YSYEKL. This CDR3 is 14 amino acids long. The V gene end was trimmed by 4 bases and the J gene end by 6 bases; junction bases not matched to a gene: 4. CDR3 sequence: CASSPPRGHEKLFF. In nucleotides, the CDR3 is TGCGCCAGCAGCCCGCCCAGGGGGCATGAAAAACTGTTTTTT.

V and J are TRBV7-2 and TRBJ2-3, with D maybe TRBD2 (5 bases). The germline V gene has CDR1 SGHTA and CDR2 FQGNSA. This CDR3 comprises 15 residues. V shed 4 bases and J shed 0 bases, with 11 bases lying between them. As DNA, the CDR3 is TGTGCCAGCAGCTGGGAGCGGACTAGCACAGATACGCAGTATTTT. This encodes CASSWERTSTDTQYF.

V is TRBV6-2 or TRBV6-3 and J is TRBJ1-1; D ambiguous. Between the trimmed V and J ends, which lost 2 bases and 8 bases, there was a span of 6 bases. The CDR3 is 11 amino acids. Germline assignment: CDR1 MNHEY and CDR2 SVGEGT. The CDR3 protein is CASSYLTEAFF. The CDR3 nucleotides read TGTGCCAGCAGTTACCTCACCGAAGCTTTCTTT.

The V and J genes are TRBV6-2 or TRBV6-3 and TRBJ2-2, with D maybe TRBD2 (6 bases). The CDR3 covers 14 residues. The ends were cut back, 6 bases at V and 6 bases at J, with 14 bases in the middle. The germline gives CDR1 MNHEY, CDR2 SVGEGT. This CDR3 reads CASRTSDGAGELFF. DNA of the CDR3: TGTGCCAGCAGGACTAGTGATGGGGCCGGGGAGCTGTTTTTT.

The CDR3 loop reads CATASGGDEQFF. DNA of the CDR3: TGTGCCACTGCGAGCGGGGGAGATGAGCAGTTCTTC. This chain connects TRBV19 to TRBJ2-1, with TRBD2 matching over 8 bases. In germline, CDR1 is LNHDA, CDR2 SQIVND (reference sequence). This CDR3 is 12 amino acids long. V shed 10 bases and J 8 bases; nucleotides not matched to a gene: 7.

The V gene is TRBV27, the J gene TRBJ2-1; D is perhaps TRBD1 (6 bases). V lost 5 bases and J 8 bases, leaving 13 bases between the germline ends. CDR3 size: 13 residues. Germline values: CDR1 MNHEY, CDR2 SMNVEV (reference sequence). The CDR3 DNA is TGTGCCAGCAGTCTAAGGACAGTCCATGAGCAGTTCTTC. It translates to CASSLRTVHEQFF.

The chain is built from TRBV12-3 or TRBV12-4 and TRBJ2-7; D gene uncertain. This CDR3 is built from 14 residues. Trimming took 6 bases from V and 3 from J, leaving 15 bases between them. CDR3 residues: CASSPSPRYYEQYF. The CDR3 nucleotides are TGTGCCAGCAGCCCTTCCCCCCGATACTACGAGCAGTACTTC.

The V and J genes are TRBV7-3 and TRBJ2-1; D gene uncertain. V was shortened by 5 bases and J by 7 bases, with 15 bases between the two germline ends. CDR3 length: 14 residues. Germline V lookup: CDR1 SGHTA, CDR2 FQGTGA. CDR3 sequence reads: CASSPIGSVNEQFF. In DNA form, the CDR3 reads TGTGCCAGCAGCCCTATTGGCTCCGTGAATGAGCAGTTCTTC. Looking up the rest from reference TRBV7-3 and TRBJ2-1 gives the full variable domain: GAGVSQTPSNKVTEKGKYVELRCDPISGHTALYWYRQSLGQGPEFLIYFQGTGAADDSGLPNDRFFAVRPEGSVSTLKIQRTERGDSAVYLCASSPIGSVNEQFFGPGTRLTVL.

CDR3 sequence (DNA): TGCGCCAGCAGCTTGGGACAACTAGCGGGTGAGCAGTTCTTC. Protein: CASSLGQLAGEQFF. J is TRBJ2-1 and V is TRBV5-1, with TRBD2 matching over 9 bases. The V gene's germline CDR1 is SGHRS and CDR2 YFSETQ. This CDR3 has 14 amino acids. Germline trimming cut 0 bases from V and 9 bases from J; bases unmatched to any gene: 4.

This clonotype was recorded only once. The chain links TRBV28 to TRBJ2-3; possibly TRBD1 or TRBD2 for D (5 bases each). The germline gives CDR1 MDHEN, CDR2 SYDVKM. This CDR3 contains 17 residues. Trimming removed 2 bases at V and 6 bases at J, with 21 bases between. The CDR3 DNA follows: TGTGCCAGCAGTTTACCGGGACGGCACGGAGATAGCGATACGCAGTATTTT. The encoded protein is CASSLPGRHGDSDTQYF.

To note about this clonotype: At one end the junction does not follow the germline gene, possibly because of a read error. V and J are TRBV7-9 and TRBJ2-1, with no clear D. From germline, CDR1 is SEHNR and CDR2 FQNEAQ (reference sequence). This CDR3 has 12 amino acids. CDR3 sequence reads: CAGSSFNNEQFF. The CDR3 DNA is TGTGCCGGCAGTTCCTTCAACAATGAGCAGTTCTTC. Drawing the rest from reference TRBV7-9 and TRBJ2-1, the complete variable domain is DTGVSQNPRHKITKRGQNVTFRCDPISEHNRLYWYRQTLGQGPEFLTYFQNEAQLEKSRLLSDRFSAERPKGSFSTLEIQRTEQGDSAMYLCAGSSFNNEQFFGPGTRLTVL.

This chain connects TRBV9 to TRBJ1-2; 7 bases map to TRBD1. Per the germline V gene, CDR1 is SGDLS and CDR2 is YYNGEE. The V segment lost 7 bases and the J segment 4 bases; nucleotides outside the gene matches: 7. This CDR3 spans 13 amino acids. The chain's CDR3 is CASGETGIYGYTF. CDR3 in DNA: TGTGCCAGCGGAGAGACAGGGATCTATGGCTACACCTTC.

This chain uses TRBV6-2 or TRBV6-3 with TRBJ2-5; D is perhaps TRBD1 (6 bases). V shed 3 bases and J shed 2 bases, with 16 bases lying between them. Germline V gene data show CDR1 as MNHEY and CDR2 as SVGEGT. This CDR3 is 16 amino acids long. The chain's CDR3 is CASSYPLTGKQETQYF. CDR3 in DNA: TGTGCCAGCAGTTATCCTCTTACAGGGAAACAAGAGACCCAGTACTTC.

The chain is built from TRBV9 and TRBJ2-7; D tentatively reads TRBD1 or TRBD2 (5 bases each). The CDR3 spans 15 residues. The V gene's germline CDR1 is SGDLS and CDR2 YYNGEE. Trimming took 0 bases from V and 0 from J, leaving 10 bases between them. CDR3 bases: TGTGCCAGCAGCGTAGGGGACCCGAGCTCCTACGAGCAGTACTTC. Its protein is CASSVGDPSSYEQYF. The full variable domain, completed using reference TRBV9 and TRBJ2-7, is DSGVTQTPKHLITATGQRVTLRCSPRSGDLSVYWYQQSLDQGLQFLIQYYNGEERAKGNILERFSAQQFPDLHSELNLSSLELGDSALYFCASSVGDPSSYEQYFGPGTRLTVT.

The chain employs TRBV2 and TRBJ1-2; D is ambiguous. CDR1 and CDR2 (germline): SNHLY, FYNNEI. The CDR3 contains 14 residues. Trimming pared 4 bases from V and 2 bases from J, leaving 11 bases between. The CDR3 loop reads CASSVWGGNYGYTF. In nucleotides, the CDR3 is TGTGCCAGCAGTGTGTGGGGAGGGAACTATGGCTACACCTTC.

The gene calls are TRBV3-1 and TRBJ2-1; D unresolved. Germline V gives CDR1 LGHDT, CDR2 YNNKEL (reference sequence). V was cut by 0 bases and J by 7 bases, with 7 bases left in between. This CDR3 has 13 amino acids. CDR3 region: CASSQDFGNEQFF. In DNA, the CDR3 is TGTGCCAGCAGCCAAGATTTCGGGAATGAGCAGTTCTTC.

This rearrangement joins TRBV11-2 to TRBJ2-7; unclear D gene. The germline CDR1 and CDR2 sequences are SGHAT and FQNNGV. The CDR3 consists of 15 residues. V lost 3 bases, J lost 6 bases, and 18 bases lay in between. Here the CDR3 DNA reads TGTGCCAGCAGCTTCGTTCCGGGTCGGCGCGGCGAGCAGTACTTC. This translates into CASSFVPGRRGEQYF.

The rearrangement uses TRBV20-1 and TRBJ1-5, with D possibly TRBD1 on 5 matching bases. The germline CDR1 and CDR2 sequences are DFQATT and SNEGSKA (reference sequence). Deletions cut 0 bases from V and 5 bases from J, with 11 bases between. The length of the CDR3 is 14 residues. The CDR3 sequence: CSARDSPGYQPQHF. The CDR3 region has the DNA TGCAGTGCTAGAGATAGCCCAGGGTATCAGCCCCAGCATTTT.

V and J are TRBV4-1 and TRBJ2-7; 9 bases map to TRBD2. The CDR3 totals 15 residues. Unmatched junction bases numbered 3, after V lost 0 bases and J lost 3 bases. In germline, CDR1 is MGHRA, CDR2 YSYEKL. CDR3 DNA sequence: TGCGCCAGCAGCCAAGAGGCGGGAGGGTTCTACGAGCAGTACGTC. It translates to CASSQEAGGFYEQYV.

The chain is built from TRBV6-2 or TRBV6-3 and TRBJ2-2; TRBD2 matches 7 bases. Germline V CDR1 and CDR2: MNHEY, SVGEGT. V lost 5 bases and J lost 3; bases outside the gene matches: 9. This CDR3 region has 16 residues. As DNA, the CDR3 is TGTGCCAGCAGTCCCTCGACGGCGGGGGACACCGGGGAGCTGTTTTTT. It specifies CASSPSTAGDTGELFF.

The chain carries TRBV9 and TRBJ2-6; 7 nucleotides agree with TRBD1. Germline loops: CDR1 SGDLS, CDR2 YYNGEE. After removal of 8 bases from V and 0 bases from J, the junction contained 8 bases not matched to a gene. The length of the CDR3 is 16 residues. The CDR3 is CASGTVQSSGANVLTF. CDR3 sequence (DNA): TGTGCCAGTGGGACAGTCCAATCCTCTGGGGCCAACGTCCTGACTTTC.

Only one count was recorded for this clonotype. The rearrangement uses TRBV20-1 and TRBJ2-1; 11 bases are a match to TRBD1. Germline CDR1 is DFQATT and CDR2 is SNEGSKA (reference sequence). This CDR3 is 15 amino acids long. Unmatched junction bases numbered 13, after V lost 6 bases and J lost 9 bases. The CDR3, as DNA: TGCAGTGCCTGGGACCGGGACAGGGGGATAGTTGAGCAGTTCTTC. It is translated as CSAWDRDRGIVEQFF.

The chain recombines TRBV10-3 with TRBJ2-7, with D uncertain. The CDR3 is 12 amino acids. Trimming pared 3 bases from V and 7 bases from J, leaving 10 bases between. Germline CDR1 reads ENHRY; CDR2 reads SYGVKD. The CDR3 reads CAISESPEEQYF. The DNA of the CDR3 is TGTGCCATCAGTGAATCGCCTGAAGAGCAGTACTTC.